These T cell receptor beta chains were read from a single sample in a study of T cell responses to AZD1222 COVID-19 vaccine. The assay was immunoSEQ multiplex PCR, and TCRdb's table has in-frame clones only and misses some. The sample lists roughly 150,000 clones, roughly 88% occurring once. The sequenced sample was peripheral blood, obtained 28 days after the second AZD1222 dose. The receptors derive from an adult who received the AZD1222 COVID-19 vaccine. CDR3s include the opening cysteine and the closing phenylalanine or tryptophan. The order of the fields is CDR3 length, J gene, D gene, V gene, clone size, CDR3 DNA, CDR3 protein. The D gene is left open where the match is weak. Clone size is stated in some rows and not others, as once, few, many or a class when expanded.

17,TRBJ1-5,TRBD1,TRBV19,NA,TGTGCCAGTAGTATAGATTGGGGACAGGATAGCAATCAGCCCCAGCATTTT,CASSIDWGQDSNQPQHF
14,TRBJ2-1,TRBD2,TRBV6-6,NA,TGTGCCAGCAGTTATGCGGGGGTGGGCAATGAGCAGTTCTTC,CASSYAGVGNEQFF
14,TRBJ2-3,NA,TRBV9,NA,TGTGCCAGCAGCGCATTAGCGGGCACAGATACGCAGTATTTT,CASSALAGTDTQYF
15,TRBJ1-1,TRBD1,TRBV2,few,TGTGCCAGCGGAGGGACAGGGGGCCCGGGCACTGAAGCTTTCTTT,CASGGTGGPGTEAFF
16,TRBJ1-1,TRBD1,TRBV5-5,NA,TGTGCCAGCAGCTTGGGACAGGGGCGGGTGGGCACTGAAGCTTTCTTT,CASSLGQGRVGTEAFF
15,TRBJ1-6,TRBD1,TRBV3-1/TRBV3-2,NA,TGTGCCAGCAGCGCTCGGGACAGACCAAATTCACCCCTCCACTTT,CASSARDRPNSPLHF
16,TRBJ1-4,NA,TRBV2,once,TGTGCCAGCAGTGAATACGACAGCCGTCCTAATGAAAAACTGTTTTTT,CASSEYDSRPNEKLFF
17,TRBJ2-7,NA,TRBV15,once,TGTGCCACCACCTCAGGGAGATCAGCAACGGGGTCCTACGAGCAGTACTTC,CATTSGRSATGSYEQYF
15,TRBJ1-2,NA,TRBV4-1,NA,TGCGCCAGCAGCCAAGCCCTAAGTGGGGGCTATGGCTACACCTTC,CASSQALSGGYGYTF
12,TRBJ2-2,NA,TRBV13,NA,TGTGCCAGCAGCTTAACTCCCGGGGAGCTGTTTTTT,CASSLTPGELFF
15,TRBJ1-4,TRBD1,TRBV5-1,once,TGCGCCAGCAGCCGCGACAGGGCAACTAATGAAAAACTGTTTTTT,CASSRDRATNEKLFF
13,TRBJ1-2,TRBD1,TRBV12-3/TRBV12-4,NA,TGTGCCAGCAGTTTTGACAGGGTGGTTGGCTACACCTTC,CASSFDRVVGYTF